This T cell receptor beta chain was recovered during a study of beta chain features in type 1 diabetes. As for the study in general: Patients were similar to healthy donors in age and gender (as well as in cell yields). Approximately 100 million sorted cells were examined across all samples. Study-wide findings and caveats: A moderate, significant TCRB CDR3 shortening appeared in type 1 diabetes across four CD4+ subsets. Comparison showed that naive, central memory and Treg TCRB repertoires appeared more similar among patients than among healthy donors. High TCR expression in some cells could lead to their over-representation in cDNA sequencing.

As every portion of the isolated RNA was reverse transcribed, the sequencing read expressed TCRB transcripts. Clones were read by immunoSEQ multiplex PCR, and TCRdb kept only the in-frame ones, dropping some. The table shows 130,000 to 150,000 clones, with roughly an eighth occurring only once. Of note for this clone: What it binds is not known.

Germline CDR1 and CDR2: MNHNY and SVGAGI (reference sequence). Losses at the gene ends were 5 bases for V and 0 bases for J; bases not matched to a gene: 2. CDR3 size: 16 residues. The genes are TRBV6-6 and TRBJ2-6, with TRBD1 identical over 9 bases. This sequence was found in a man between 18 and 35 years old with type 1 diabetes. Sequenced: central memory CD4+ T cells from blood. The CDR3 loop reads CASSQTGGSGANVLTF. The DNA for the CDR3 is TGTGCCAGCAGTCAGACAGGGGGCTCTGGGGCCAACGTCCTGACTTTC.